This record covers a single T cell receptor beta chain. Its antigen is not known. CD4+ cells of the naive, central memory, regulatory and stem cell-like memory types were sorted via CD45RO/CCR7/CD25/CD127/CD95/CD27. This specimen comes from a study of beta chain features in type 1 diabetes. CDR1 GTSNPN and CDR2 SVGIG come from the germline V gene (reference sequence). Losses at the gene ends were 0 bases for V and 4 bases for J; bases not matched to a gene: 7. The CDR3 is 16 residues long. Investigators reverse transcribed all isolated RNA, so they sequenced expressed TCRB transcripts. Produced via immunoSEQ multiplex PCR; TCRdb's table is partial and in-frame only. The sample records under 250,000 clones, 11% being singletons. Study-wide findings and caveats: The question of HLA type influencing TCRB rearrangement was one that remained unresolved here.

J is TRBJ2-3 and V is TRBV30; 10 bases are a match to TRBD2. This sequence originates from a man between 18 and 29 years old in good health. Sample: central memory CD4+ T cells from blood. The CDR3 spells CAWSVQSGRGADTQYF. In DNA form, the CDR3 reads TGTGCCTGGAGTGTACAAAGCGGGAGGGGGGCAGATACGCAGTATTTT.